The 3 T cell receptor beta chains given below trace back to one sample, sequenced in a study of cytomegalovirus exposure and HLA in healthy donors. The method was immunoSEQ multiplex PCR; TCRdb's version includes in-frame clones alone and lacks a portion of them. The sample has over 200,000 clones; roughly 88% are singletons. The sequencing sample was made of PBMCs. Every receptor here comes from a woman in her twenties or thirties in good health and CMV-seronegative.

The rearrangement uses TRBV4-3 and TRBJ2-5, with 8 positions matching TRBD2. Per germline, CDR1 LGHNA and CDR2 YSLEER. V lost 1 base to trimming and J lost 5 bases; unmatched junction nucleotides: 12. The CDR3 is made up of 17 amino acids. Written as DNA, the CDR3 is TGCGCCAGCAGCCAAGGGGGGAGCGGGAGCCGTTGGGAGACCCAGTACTTC. This codes for CASSQGGSGSRWETQYF.

To note about this clone: The sample holds other DNA sequences that translate to the same CDR3. The chain combines TRBV6-5 with TRBJ2-7; 10 bases align to TRBD1. The trim removed 8 bases at V and 1 base at J, leaving 5 bases unmatched. There are 14 residues in the CDR3. Germline V gene lookup returns CDR1 MNHEY and CDR2 SVGAGI. The CDR3 here is CASSRDRGSYEQYF. CDR3 in DNA: TGTGCCAGCTCGCGGGACAGGGGATCCTACGAGCAGTACTTC.

CDR3 coding DNA: TGTGCCAGCAGGGGGACAGGGAATATTCAGCCCCAGCATTTT. Encoded protein: CASRGTGNIQPQHF. The chain couples TRBV2 to TRBJ1-5, with 9 bases that match TRBD1. J lost 6 bases, V lost 6 bases, and 6 bases had no gene match. CDR1 and CDR2 (germline): SNHLY, FYNNEI. The CDR3 loop spans 14 amino acids. Filled out from reference TRBV2 and TRBJ1-5, the complete variable domain reads EPEVTQTPSHQVTQMGQEVILRCVPISNHLYFYWYRQILGQKVEFLVSFYNNEISEKSEIFDDQFSVERPDGSNFTLKIRSTKLEDSAMYFCASRGTGNIQPQHFGDGTRLSIL.